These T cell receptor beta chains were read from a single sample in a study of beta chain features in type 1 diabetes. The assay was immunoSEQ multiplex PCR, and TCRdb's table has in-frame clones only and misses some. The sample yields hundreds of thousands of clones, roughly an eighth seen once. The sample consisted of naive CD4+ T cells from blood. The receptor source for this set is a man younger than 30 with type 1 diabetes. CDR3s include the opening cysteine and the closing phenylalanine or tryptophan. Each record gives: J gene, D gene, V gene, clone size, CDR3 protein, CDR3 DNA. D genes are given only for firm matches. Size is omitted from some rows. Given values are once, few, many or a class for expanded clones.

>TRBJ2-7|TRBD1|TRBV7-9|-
CASSLSSTGRGYEQYF
TGTGCCAGCAGCTTGTCTTCGACAGGGAGAGGCTACGAGCAGTACTTC
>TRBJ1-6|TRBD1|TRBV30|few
CAWSPRTGGNSPLHF
TGTGCCTGGAGCCCGAGGACAGGGGGCAATTCACCCCTCCACTTT
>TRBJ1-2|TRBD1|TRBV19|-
CASSPTGVYGYTF
TGTGCCAGTAGCCCGACAGGGGTCTATGGCTACACCTTC
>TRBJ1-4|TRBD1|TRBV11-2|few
CASSSGTGNNEKLFF
TGTGCCAGCAGCAGCGGGACAGGGAATAATGAAAAACTGTTTTTT
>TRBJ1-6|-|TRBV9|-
CASSVAANSPLHF
TGTGCCAGCAGCGTGGCAGCGAATTCACCCCTCCACTTT
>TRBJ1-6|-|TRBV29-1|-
CSVEEQPFSPLHF
TGCAGCGTTGAAGAACAGCCTTTTTCACCCCTCCACTTT
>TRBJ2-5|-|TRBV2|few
CATEGFEQTQYF
TGTGCCACCGAGGGGTTTGAACAGACCCAGTACTTC
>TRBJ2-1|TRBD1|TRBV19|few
CASSMTDRGNEQFF
TGTGCCAGTAGTATGACGGACAGGGGAAATGAGCAGTTCTTC
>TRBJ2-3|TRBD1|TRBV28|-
CAARDRVATDTQYF
TGTGCCGCCCGGGACAGGGTGGCCACAGATACGCAGTATTTT
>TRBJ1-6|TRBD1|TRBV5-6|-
CASSFPGGSYNSPLHF
TGTGCCAGCAGCTTTCCAGGGGGCTCCTATAATTCACCCCTCCACTTT
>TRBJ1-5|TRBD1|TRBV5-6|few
CASSRDRGNQPQHF
TGTGCCAGCAGCCGTGACAGGGGCAATCAGCCCCAGCATTTT
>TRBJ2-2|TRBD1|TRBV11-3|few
CASSLSDRVNTGELFF
TGTGCCAGCAGCTTATCGGACAGGGTGAACACCGGGGAGCTGTTTTTT
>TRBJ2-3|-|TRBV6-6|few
CASSLTPDTQYF
TGTGCCAGCAGTCTTACTCCAGACACGCAGTATTTT
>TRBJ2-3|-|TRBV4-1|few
CASSQDLDTQYF
TGCGCCAGCAGCCAAGATTTGGATACGCAGTATTTT
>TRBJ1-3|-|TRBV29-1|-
CSVHRVGRGNTIYF
TGCAGCGTCCACAGGGTCGGTCGTGGAAACACCATATATTTT
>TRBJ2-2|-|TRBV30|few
CAWSVLRTTAGELFF
TGTGCCTGGAGTGTCCTTAGGACCACGGCCGGGGAGCTGTTTTTT
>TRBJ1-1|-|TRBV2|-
CASNVDVNTEAFF
TGTGCCAGCAACGTAGACGTGAACACTGAAGCTTTCTTT
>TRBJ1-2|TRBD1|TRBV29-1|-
CSVSRDRPIYGYTF
TGCAGCGTCTCCCGGGACAGGCCGATCTATGGCTACACCTTC
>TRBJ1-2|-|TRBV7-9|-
CASSLATGPYGYTF
TGTGCCAGCAGCTTAGCCACAGGGCCCTATGGCTACACCTTC
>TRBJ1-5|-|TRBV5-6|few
CASSLYNQPQHF
TGTGCCAGCAGCTTGTATAACCAGCCCCAGCATTTT
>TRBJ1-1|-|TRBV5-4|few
CASSRAGEAEAFF
TGTGCCAGCAGCAGGGCAGGGGAGGCTGAAGCTTTCTTT
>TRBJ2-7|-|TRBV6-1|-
CASSVFRGASYEQYF
TGTGCCAGCAGTGTTTTTCGGGGGGCGTCCTACGAGCAGTACTTC
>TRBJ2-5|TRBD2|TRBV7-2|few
CASSQTGLEAQYF
TGTGCCAGCAGCCAAACAGGACTAGAGGCCCAGTACTTC
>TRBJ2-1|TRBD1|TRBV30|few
CAWSSASGTGTYNEQFF
TGTGCCTGGAGTTCCGCGTCCGGGACAGGGACCTACAATGAGCAGTTCTTC
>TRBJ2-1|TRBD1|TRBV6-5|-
CASSTQGAGENEQFF
TGTGCCAGCAGTACTCAGGGGGCAGGAGAGAATGAGCAGTTCTTC
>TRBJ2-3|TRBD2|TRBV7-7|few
CASSLSGSGDTQYF
TGTGCTAGCAGCTTAAGCGGGAGCGGAGATACGCAGTATTTT
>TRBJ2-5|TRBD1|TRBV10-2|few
CASGQGRQETQYF
TGCGCCAGCGGACAGGGCCGCCAAGAGACCCAGTACTTC
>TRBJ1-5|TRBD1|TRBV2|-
CASSGGRGPNQPQHF
TGTGCCAGCAGTGGTGGCAGGGGGCCCAATCAGCCCCAGCATTTT
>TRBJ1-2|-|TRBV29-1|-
CSALKETATVAGYTF
TGCAGCGCCCTGAAGGAGACTGCTACGGTCGCCGGCTACACCTTC
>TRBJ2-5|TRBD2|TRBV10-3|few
CAISESAGARETQYF
TGTGCCATCAGTGAGTCAGCGGGAGCGAGAGAGACCCAGTACTTC
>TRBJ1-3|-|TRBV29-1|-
CSVVRGTANTIYF
TGCAGCGTTGTGCGGGGGACTGCAAACACCATATATTTT
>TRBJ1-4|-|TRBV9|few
CASSVGGGSEKLFF
TGTGCCAGCAGCGTAGGTGGGGGGAGTGAAAAACTGTTTTTT
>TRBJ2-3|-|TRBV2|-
CASTPWAVGDTQYF
TGTGCCAGCACCCCCTGGGCAGTCGGGGATACGCAGTATTTT
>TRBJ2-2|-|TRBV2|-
CASSETGELFF
TGTGCCAGCAGTGAGACCGGGGAGCTGTTTTTT
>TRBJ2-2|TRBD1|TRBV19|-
CASNIGTGDTGELFF
TGTGCCAGTAATATCGGGACAGGTGACACCGGGGAGCTGTTTTTT
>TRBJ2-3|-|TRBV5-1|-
CASSFEGTDTQYF
TGCGCCAGCAGCTTTGAGGGAACAGATACGCAGTATTTT
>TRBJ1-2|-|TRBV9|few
CASSVANRGYTF
TGTGCCAGCAGCGTAGCGAATCGGGGCTACACCTTC
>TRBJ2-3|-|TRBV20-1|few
CSARLGDTQYF
TGCAGTGCTAGACTGGGAGATACGCAGTATTTT
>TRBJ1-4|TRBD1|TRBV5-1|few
CASSRGTVEKLFF
TGCGCCAGCAGCCGGGGGACAGTTGAAAAACTGTTTTTT
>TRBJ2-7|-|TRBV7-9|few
CASRGAGEQYF
TGTGCCAGCAGGGGAGCGGGCGAGCAGTACTTC
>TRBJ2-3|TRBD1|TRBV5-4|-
CASSFTGVTDTQYF
TGTGCCAGCAGCTTTACAGGGGTCACAGATACGCAGTATTTT
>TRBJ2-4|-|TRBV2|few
CASSSGTNRNIQYF
TGTGCCAGCAGTAGCGGGACAAATCGAAACATTCAGTACTTC
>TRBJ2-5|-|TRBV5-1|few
CASSLGPGEETQYF
TGCGCCAGCAGCTTGGGACCAGGAGAAGAGACCCAGTACTTC
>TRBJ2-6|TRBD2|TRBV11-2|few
CASSPGLAARSGANVLTF
TGTGCCAGCAGCCCGGGACTAGCGGCAAGATCTGGGGCCAACGTCCTGACTTTC
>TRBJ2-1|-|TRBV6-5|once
CASSSSLSEQFF
TGTGCCAGCAGTTCATCTCTATCTGAGCAGTTCTTC
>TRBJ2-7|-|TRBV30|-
CAWRPGIGSTYEQYF
TGTGCCTGGAGGCCCGGCATAGGGTCGACCTACGAGCAGTACTTC